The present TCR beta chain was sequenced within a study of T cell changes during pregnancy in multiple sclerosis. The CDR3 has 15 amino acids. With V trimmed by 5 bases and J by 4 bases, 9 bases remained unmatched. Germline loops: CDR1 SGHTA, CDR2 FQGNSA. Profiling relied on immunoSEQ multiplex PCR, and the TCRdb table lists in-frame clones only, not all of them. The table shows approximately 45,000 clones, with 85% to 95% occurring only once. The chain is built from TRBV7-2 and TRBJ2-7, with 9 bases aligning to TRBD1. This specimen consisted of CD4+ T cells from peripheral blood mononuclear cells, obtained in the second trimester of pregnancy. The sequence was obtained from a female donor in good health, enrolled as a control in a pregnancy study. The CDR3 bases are TGTGCCAGCAGCCCCCGGACAGGGGAGGGGTACGAGCAGTACTTC. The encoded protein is CASSPRTGEGYEQYF.